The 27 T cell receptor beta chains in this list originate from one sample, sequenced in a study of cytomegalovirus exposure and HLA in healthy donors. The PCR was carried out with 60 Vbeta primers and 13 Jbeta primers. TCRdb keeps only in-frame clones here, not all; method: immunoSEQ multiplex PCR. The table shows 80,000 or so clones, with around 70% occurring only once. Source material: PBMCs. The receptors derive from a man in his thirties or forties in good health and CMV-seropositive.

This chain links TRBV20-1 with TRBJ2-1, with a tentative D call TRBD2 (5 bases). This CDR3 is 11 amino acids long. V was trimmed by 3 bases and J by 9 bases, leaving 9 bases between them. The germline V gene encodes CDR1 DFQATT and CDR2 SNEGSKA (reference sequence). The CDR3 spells CSARRAFEQFF. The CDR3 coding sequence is TGCAGTGCTAGGAGGGCTTTTGAGCAGTTCTTC.

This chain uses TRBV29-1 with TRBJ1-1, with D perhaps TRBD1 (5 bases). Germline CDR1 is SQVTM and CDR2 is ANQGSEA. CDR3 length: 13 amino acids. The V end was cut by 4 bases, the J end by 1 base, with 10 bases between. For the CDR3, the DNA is TGCAGCGTTGGCGTGGGGGGGAACACTGAAGCTTTCTTT. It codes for CSVGVGGNTEAFF.

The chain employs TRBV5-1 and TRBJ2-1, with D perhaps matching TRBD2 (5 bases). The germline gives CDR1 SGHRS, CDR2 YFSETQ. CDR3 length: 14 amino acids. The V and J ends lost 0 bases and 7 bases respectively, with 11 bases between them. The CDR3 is CASSLGQAANEQFF. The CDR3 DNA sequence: TGCGCCAGCAGCTTGGGGCAAGCGGCTAATGAGCAGTTCTTC.

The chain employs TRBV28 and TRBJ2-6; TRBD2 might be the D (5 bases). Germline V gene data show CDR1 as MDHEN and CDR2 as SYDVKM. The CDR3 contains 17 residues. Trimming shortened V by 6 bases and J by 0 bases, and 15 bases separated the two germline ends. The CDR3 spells CASSRFGLSSGANVLTF. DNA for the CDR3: TGTGCCAGCAGCCGATTCGGACTGAGCTCTGGGGCCAACGTCCTGACTTTC.

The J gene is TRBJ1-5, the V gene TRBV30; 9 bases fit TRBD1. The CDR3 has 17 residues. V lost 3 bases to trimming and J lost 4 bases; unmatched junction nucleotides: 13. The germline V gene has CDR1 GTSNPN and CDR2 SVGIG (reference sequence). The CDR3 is CAWSVAGTGGANQPQHF. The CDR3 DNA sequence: TGTGCCTGGAGCGTCGCCGGAACAGGGGGCGCGAATCAGCCCCAGCATTTT.

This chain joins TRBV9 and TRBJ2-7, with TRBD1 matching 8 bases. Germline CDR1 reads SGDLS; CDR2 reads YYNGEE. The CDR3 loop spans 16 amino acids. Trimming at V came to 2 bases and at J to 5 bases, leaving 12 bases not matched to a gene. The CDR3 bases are TGTGCCAGCAGCGTGGGAGATAGGGACAGGAGGGACGAGCAGTACTTC. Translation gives CASSVGDRDRRDEQYF.

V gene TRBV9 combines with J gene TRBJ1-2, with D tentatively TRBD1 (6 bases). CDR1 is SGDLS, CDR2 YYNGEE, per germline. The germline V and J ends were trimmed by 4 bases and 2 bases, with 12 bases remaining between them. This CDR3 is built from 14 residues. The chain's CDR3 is CASSSGQGNYGYTF. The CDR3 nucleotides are TGTGCCAGCAGCTCGGGGCAGGGGAACTATGGCTACACCTTC.

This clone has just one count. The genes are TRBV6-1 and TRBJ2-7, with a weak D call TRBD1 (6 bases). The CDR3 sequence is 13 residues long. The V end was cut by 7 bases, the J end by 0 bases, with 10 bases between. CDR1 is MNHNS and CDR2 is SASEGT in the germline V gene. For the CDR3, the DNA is TGTGCCAGCAATCGACAGGACTCCTACGAGCAGTACTTC. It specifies CASNRQDSYEQYF.

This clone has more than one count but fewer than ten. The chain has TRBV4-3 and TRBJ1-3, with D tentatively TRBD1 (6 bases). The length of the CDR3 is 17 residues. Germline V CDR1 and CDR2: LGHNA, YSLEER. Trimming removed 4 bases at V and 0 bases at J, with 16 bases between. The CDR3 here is CASSLLSTGSSGNTIYF. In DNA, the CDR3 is TGCGCCAGCAGCCTCCTATCAACAGGGAGCTCTGGAAACACCATATATTTT.

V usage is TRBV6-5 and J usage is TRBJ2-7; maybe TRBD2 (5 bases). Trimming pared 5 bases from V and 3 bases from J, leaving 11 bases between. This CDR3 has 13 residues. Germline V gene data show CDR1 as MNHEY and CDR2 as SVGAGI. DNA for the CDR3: TGTGCCAGCAGTCCGAGGGAGAGCTACGAGCAGTACTTC. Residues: CASSPRESYEQYF.

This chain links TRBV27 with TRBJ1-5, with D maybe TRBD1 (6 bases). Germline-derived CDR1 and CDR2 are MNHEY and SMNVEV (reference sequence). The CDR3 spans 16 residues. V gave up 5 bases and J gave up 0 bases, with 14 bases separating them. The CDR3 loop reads CASSVQGVNSNQPQHF. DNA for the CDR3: TGTGCCAGCAGTGTACAGGGAGTTAATAGCAATCAGCCCCAGCATTTT.

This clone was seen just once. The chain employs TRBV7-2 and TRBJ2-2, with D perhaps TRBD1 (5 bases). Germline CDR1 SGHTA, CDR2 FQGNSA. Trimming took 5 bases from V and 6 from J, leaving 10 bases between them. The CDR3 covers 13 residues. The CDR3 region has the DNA TGTGCCAGCAGCAGCAGGGTACCCGGGGAGCTGTTTTTT. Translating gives CASSSRVPGELFF.

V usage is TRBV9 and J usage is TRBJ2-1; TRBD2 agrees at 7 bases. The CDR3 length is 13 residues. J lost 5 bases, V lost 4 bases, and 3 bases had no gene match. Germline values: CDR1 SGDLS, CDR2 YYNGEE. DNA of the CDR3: TGTGCCAGCAGCCCCCTAGCGGACAATGAGCAGTTCTTC. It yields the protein CASSPLADNEQFF.

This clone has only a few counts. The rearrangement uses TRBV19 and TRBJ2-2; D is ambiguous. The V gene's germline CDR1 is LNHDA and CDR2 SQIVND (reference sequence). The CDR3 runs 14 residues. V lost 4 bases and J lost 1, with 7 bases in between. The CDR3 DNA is TGTGCCAGTAGTAGCGGCAGGAACACCGGGGAGCTGTTTTTT. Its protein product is CASSSGRNTGELFF.

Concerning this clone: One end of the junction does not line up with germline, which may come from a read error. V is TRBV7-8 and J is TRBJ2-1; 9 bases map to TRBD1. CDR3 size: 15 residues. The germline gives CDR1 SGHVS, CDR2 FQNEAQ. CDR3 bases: TGTGCCAGCAGCTCAGCCGGGACAGGGTCCCCTCTCGGGGTCTTC. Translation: CASSSAGTGSPLGVF. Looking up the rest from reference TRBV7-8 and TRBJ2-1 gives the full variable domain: GAGVSQSPRYKVAKRGQDVALRCDPISGHVSLFWYQQALGQGPEFLTYFQNEAQLDKSGLPSDRFFAERPEGSVSTLKIQRTQQEDSAVYLCASSSAGTGSPLGVFGPGTRLTVL.

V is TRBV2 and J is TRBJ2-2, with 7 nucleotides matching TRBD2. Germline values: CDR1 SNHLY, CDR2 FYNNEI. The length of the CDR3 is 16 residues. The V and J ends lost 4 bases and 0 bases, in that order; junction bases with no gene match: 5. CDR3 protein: CASSGRAGSNTGELFF. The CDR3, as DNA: TGTGCCAGCAGTGGGAGAGCGGGATCGAACACCGGGGAGCTGTTTTTT.

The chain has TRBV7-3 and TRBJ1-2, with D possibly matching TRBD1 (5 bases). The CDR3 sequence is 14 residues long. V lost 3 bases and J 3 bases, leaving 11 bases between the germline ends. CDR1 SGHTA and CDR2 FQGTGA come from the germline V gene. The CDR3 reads CASSFPAGHYGYTF. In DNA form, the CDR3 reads TGTGCCAGCAGCTTCCCGGCAGGGCACTATGGCTACACCTTC.

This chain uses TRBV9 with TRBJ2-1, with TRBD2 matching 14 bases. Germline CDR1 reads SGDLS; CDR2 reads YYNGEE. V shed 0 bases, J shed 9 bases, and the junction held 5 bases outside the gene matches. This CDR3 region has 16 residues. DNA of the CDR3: TGTGCCAGCAGCGTAGGGGGGACTAGCGGGAGTAGTGAGCAGTTCTTC. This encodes CASSVGGTSGSSEQFF.

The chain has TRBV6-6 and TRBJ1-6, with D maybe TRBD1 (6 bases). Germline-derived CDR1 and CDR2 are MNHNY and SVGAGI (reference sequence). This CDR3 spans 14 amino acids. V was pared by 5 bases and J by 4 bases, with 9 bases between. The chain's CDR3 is CASSGDKYNSPLHF. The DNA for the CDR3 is TGTGCCAGCAGTGGGGACAAGTATAATTCACCCCTCCACTTT.

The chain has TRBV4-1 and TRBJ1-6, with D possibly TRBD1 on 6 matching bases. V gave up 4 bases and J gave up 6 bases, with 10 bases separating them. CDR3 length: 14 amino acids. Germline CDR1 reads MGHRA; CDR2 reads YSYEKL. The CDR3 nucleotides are TGCGCCAGCAGCCGTGGACAGTCTAATTCACCCCTCCACTTT. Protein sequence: CASSRGQSNSPLHF.

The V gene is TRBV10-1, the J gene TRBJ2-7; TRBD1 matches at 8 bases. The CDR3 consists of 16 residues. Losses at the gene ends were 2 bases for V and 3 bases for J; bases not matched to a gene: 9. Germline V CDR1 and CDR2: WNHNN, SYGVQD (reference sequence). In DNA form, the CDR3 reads TGCGCCAGCAGTGAGGGGACAGGCAGTAACCTCTACGAGCAGTACTTC. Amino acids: CASSEGTGSNLYEQYF.

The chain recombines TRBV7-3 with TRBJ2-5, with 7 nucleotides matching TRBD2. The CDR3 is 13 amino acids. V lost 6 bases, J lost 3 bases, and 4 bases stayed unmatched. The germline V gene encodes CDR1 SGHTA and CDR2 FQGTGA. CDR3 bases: TGTGCCAGCAGTAGAGGGAGGGAAGAGACCCAGTACTTC. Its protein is CASSRGREETQYF.

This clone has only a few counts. CDR3 sequence (DNA): TGTGCCAGCAGTGGGGGGCGGGCTTCACCCCTCCACTTT. It specifies CASSGGRASPLHF. This rearrangement joins TRBV6-1 to TRBJ1-6; a weak D match, TRBD1 (6 bases). The germline V gene encodes CDR1 MNHNS and CDR2 SASEGT. The ends were cut back, 4 bases at V and 9 bases at J, with 10 bases in the middle. CDR3 length equals 13 residues.

This CDR3 reads CASRKTTGTRLLGEQFF. In DNA form, the CDR3 reads TGCGCCAGCAGAAAAACCACCGGGACTAGATTATTAGGTGAGCAGTTCTTC. The chain combines TRBV23-1 with TRBJ2-1, with 8 nucleotides matching TRBD2. TRBV23-1 is designated an ORF whose function remains uncertain. Unmatched junction bases numbered 19, after V lost 6 bases and J lost 9 bases. This CDR3 is built from 17 residues.

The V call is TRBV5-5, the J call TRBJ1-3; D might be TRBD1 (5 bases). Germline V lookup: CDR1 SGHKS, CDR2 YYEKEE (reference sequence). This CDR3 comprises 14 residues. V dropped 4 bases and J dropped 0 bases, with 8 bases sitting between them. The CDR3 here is CASSMTDSGNTIYF. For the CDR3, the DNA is TGTGCCAGCAGCATGACAGACTCTGGAAACACCATATATTTT.

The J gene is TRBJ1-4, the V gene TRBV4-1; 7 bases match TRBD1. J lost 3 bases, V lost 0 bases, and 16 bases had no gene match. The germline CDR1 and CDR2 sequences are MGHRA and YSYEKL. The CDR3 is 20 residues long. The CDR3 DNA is TGCGCCAGCAGCCAAGACACCTTCGGGGGACTCGGGACAGCTAATGAAAAACTGTTTTTT. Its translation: CASSQDTFGGLGTANEKLFF.

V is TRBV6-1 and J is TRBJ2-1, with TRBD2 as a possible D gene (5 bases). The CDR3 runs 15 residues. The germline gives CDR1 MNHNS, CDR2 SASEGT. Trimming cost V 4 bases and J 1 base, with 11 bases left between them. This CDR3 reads CASSVSEGSYNEQFF. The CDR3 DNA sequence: TGTGCCAGCAGTGTCTCTGAGGGTTCCTACAATGAGCAGTTCTTC.